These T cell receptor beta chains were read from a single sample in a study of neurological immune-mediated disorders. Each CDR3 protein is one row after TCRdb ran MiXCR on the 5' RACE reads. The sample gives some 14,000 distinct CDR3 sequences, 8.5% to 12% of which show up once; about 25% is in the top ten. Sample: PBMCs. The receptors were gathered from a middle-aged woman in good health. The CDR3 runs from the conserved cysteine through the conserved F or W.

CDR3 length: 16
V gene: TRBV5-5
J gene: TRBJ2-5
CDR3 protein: CASSLRDRGRRETQYF

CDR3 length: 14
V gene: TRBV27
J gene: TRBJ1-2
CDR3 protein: CASSLRQADYGYTF

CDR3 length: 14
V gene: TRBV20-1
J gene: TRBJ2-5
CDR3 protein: CSASPVDNDETQYF

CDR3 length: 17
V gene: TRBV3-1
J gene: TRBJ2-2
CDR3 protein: CASSPLVGSQGTGELFF

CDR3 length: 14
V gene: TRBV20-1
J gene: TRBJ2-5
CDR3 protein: CSAEILGAGETQYF

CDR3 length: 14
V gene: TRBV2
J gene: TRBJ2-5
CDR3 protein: CASIGAQTTETQYF

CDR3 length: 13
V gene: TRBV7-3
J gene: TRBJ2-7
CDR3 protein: CASSPDSRGEQYF

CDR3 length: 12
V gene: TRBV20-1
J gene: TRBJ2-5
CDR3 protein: CSARSRQETQYF

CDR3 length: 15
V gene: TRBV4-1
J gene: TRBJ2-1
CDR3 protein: CASSVTGSIDNEQFF

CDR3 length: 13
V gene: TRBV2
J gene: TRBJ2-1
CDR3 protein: CASNSARGHEQFF

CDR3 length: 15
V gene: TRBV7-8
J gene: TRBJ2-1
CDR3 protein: CASSLEALLYNEQFF

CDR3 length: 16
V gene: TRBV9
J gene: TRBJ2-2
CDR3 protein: CASSVAPGTHAGELFF

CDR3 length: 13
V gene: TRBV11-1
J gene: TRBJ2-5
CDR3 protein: CASSFGGPETQYF

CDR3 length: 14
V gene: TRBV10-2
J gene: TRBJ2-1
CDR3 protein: CASRVGTDSNEQFF

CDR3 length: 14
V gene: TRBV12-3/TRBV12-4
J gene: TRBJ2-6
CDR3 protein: CASSLSPGANVLTF